Sequencing of this T cell receptor beta chain was carried out in a study of PD-1 blockade in classical Hodgkin lymphoma. Study-level background: Patients were dosed intravenously with nivolumab at 3 mg/kg every 2 weeks.

For this clone: The antigen is undetermined.

Broader study findings: Whereas CD4+ TCR diversity had risen significantly by C4D1, CD8+ TCR diversity had not.

Measured with immunoSEQ multiplex PCR; TCRdb has only the in-frame clones, and not every one. The sample contains 25,000 to 30,000 clones, almost 90% of which appear only once. The CDR3 covers 13 residues. V lost 5 bases to trimming and J lost 10 bases; unmatched junction nucleotides: 4. CDR1 is MDHEN, CDR2 SYDVKM, per germline. All patients relapsed after autologous stem cell transplantation, and brentuximab vedotin exposure varied. Magnetic negative selection of thawed PBMCs yielded the CD8+ T cells. The sequencing here drew on CD8+ T cells from blood, taken at baseline. The TCR sequence derives from a human donor with classical Hodgkin lymphoma. The V and J genes are TRBV28 and TRBJ2-1, with TRBD2 matching 11 bases. Here the CDR3 reads CASSLGLAGEQFF. The CDR3 bases are TGTGCCAGCAGTCTAGGACTAGCGGGCGAGCAGTTCTTC.